A selection of T cell receptor beta chains follows, all from one sample in a study of CD8+CD57+ T cells in acquired aplastic anemia. TCRdb reprocessed the reads with MiXCR, giving one entry per CDR3 protein. The sample records 450,000 to 550,000 distinct CDR3 sequences, around 30% being singletons. Input material: sorted CD4+, CD8+, or CD8+CD57+ T cells (not recorded which) from PBMCs. The receptors shown here come from a human donor with aplastic anemia. CDR3s include the opening cysteine and the closing phenylalanine or tryptophan.

V gene: TRBV19; J gene: TRBJ1-3; CDR3 length: 14; CDR3 protein: CASSTQGYGNTIYF
V gene: TRBV10-3; J gene: TRBJ2-7; CDR3 length: 18; CDR3 protein: CAISEADFWAGDTYEQYF
V gene: TRBV7-2; J gene: TRBJ1-6; CDR3 length: 13; CDR3 protein: CASSQEGGSPLHF
V gene: TRBV2; J gene: TRBJ1-5; CDR3 length: 14; CDR3 protein: CASSVAGRDQPQHF
V gene: TRBV6-1; J gene: TRBJ1-2; CDR3 length: 15; CDR3 protein: CASSLPGQESGGYTF
V gene: TRBV27; J gene: TRBJ1-6; CDR3 length: 14; CDR3 protein: CASSSGRDHSPLHF
V gene: TRBV7-2; J gene: TRBJ2-7; CDR3 length: 14; CDR3 protein: CASSRPGLADEQYF
V gene: TRBV9; J gene: TRBJ2-1; CDR3 length: 15; CDR3 protein: CASSAAGGQYNEQFF
V gene: TRBV25-1; J gene: TRBJ1-6; CDR3 length: 17; CDR3 protein: CASSGDRGYLGDSPLHF
V gene: TRBV15; J gene: TRBJ1-6; CDR3 length: 14; CDR3 protein: CATDRDLPVSPLHF
V gene: TRBV24-1; J gene: TRBJ1-5; CDR3 length: 15; CDR3 protein: CATSGSGASNQPQHF
V gene: TRBV20-1; J gene: TRBJ1-5; CDR3 length: 16; CDR3 protein: CSARVNLGTGGQPQHF
V gene: TRBV15; J gene: TRBJ2-5; CDR3 length: 14; CDR3 protein: CATSSGTKGETQYF
V gene: TRBV15; J gene: TRBJ1-6; CDR3 length: 15; CDR3 protein: CATSRVVQGSSPLHF
V gene: TRBV2; J gene: TRBJ1-2; CDR3 length: 15; CDR3 protein: CASSKGQGQGYGYTF
V gene: TRBV30; J gene: TRBJ1-6; CDR3 length: 13; CDR3 protein: CAFTDRGNSPLHF
V gene: TRBV11-2; J gene: TRBJ2-5; CDR3 length: 16; CDR3 protein: CASSLSGSGRIETQYF